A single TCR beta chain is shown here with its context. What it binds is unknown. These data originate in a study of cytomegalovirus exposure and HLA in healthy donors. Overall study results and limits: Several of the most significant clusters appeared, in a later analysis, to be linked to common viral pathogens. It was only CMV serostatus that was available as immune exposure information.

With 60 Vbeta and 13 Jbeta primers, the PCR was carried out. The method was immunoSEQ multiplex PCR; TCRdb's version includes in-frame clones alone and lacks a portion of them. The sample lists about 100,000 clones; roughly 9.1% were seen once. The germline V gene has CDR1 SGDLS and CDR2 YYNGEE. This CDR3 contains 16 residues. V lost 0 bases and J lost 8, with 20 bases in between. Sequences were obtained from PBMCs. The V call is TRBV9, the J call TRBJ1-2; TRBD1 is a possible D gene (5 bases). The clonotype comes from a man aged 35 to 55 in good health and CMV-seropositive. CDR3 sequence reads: CASSVEGGADPVGYTF. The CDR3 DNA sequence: TGTGCCAGCAGCGTAGAAGGCGGGGCAGACCCCGTCGGCTACACCTTC.